Shown below are 11 T cell receptor beta chains from a single sample sequenced in a study of breast tumors, draining lymph nodes, adjacent tissues. Axillary draining lymph nodes of breast cancer patients supplied the node samples. TCRdb fed the multiplex PCR reads into MiXCR, producing one record per CDR3 protein. This table has 100,000 or so distinct CDR3 sequences, roughly 20% appearing once. Sequenced sample: axillary lymph node tissue. These receptors all stem from a female donor with breast cancer. Some clones in this sample may be carry-over from other donors' samples.

In its sample, this clonotype was seen many times. The CDR3 DNA follows: TGTGCCAGCAGCCCAGGGACCCCGGGAACAGATACGCAGTATTTT. It yields the protein CASSPGTPGTDTQYF. The chain is built from TRBV5-4 and TRBJ2-3; tentatively, D is TRBD1 or TRBD2 (5 bases each). The CDR3 is 15 residues long. The V gene lost 4 bases and the J gene lost 3 bases, with 15 bases spanning the gap. CDR1 and CDR2 (germline): SGHNT, YYREEE (reference sequence).

The chain joins TRBV20-1 to TRBJ1-5; 9 bases are a match to TRBD1. CDR1 is DFQATT and CDR2 is SNEGSKA in the germline V gene (reference sequence). J lost 6 bases, V lost 1 base, and 4 bases had no gene match. The CDR3 totals 14 residues. The CDR3 reads CSARGWGQGQPQHF. As DNA, the CDR3 is TGCAGTGCTAGAGGTTGGGGACAGGGTCAGCCCCAGCATTTT.

This clonotype has more than one count but fewer than ten. The genes are TRBV11-2 and TRBJ2-4; D is ambiguous. CDR1 and CDR2 (germline): SGHAT, FQNNGV. Trimming pared 6 bases from V and 0 bases from J, leaving 24 bases between. The CDR3 extends over 19 amino acids. CDR3 sequence (DNA): TGTGCCAGCAGACAAGGGCGTGGCAGAACCACTCTAGCCAAAAACATTCAGTACTTC. As protein: CASRQGRGRTTLAKNIQYF. The whole variable domain, filled in from reference TRBV11-2 and TRBJ2-4, reads EAGVAQSPRYKIIEKRQSVAFWCNPISGHATLYWYQQILGQGPKLLIQFQNNGVVDDSQLPKDRFSAERLKGVDSTLKIQPAKLEDSAVYLCASRQGRGRTTLAKNIQYFGAGTRLSVL.

In its sample, this clonotype was seen many times. The V and J genes are TRBV29-1 and TRBJ1-2; 9 nucleotides line up with TRBD1. Germline loops: CDR1 SQVTM, CDR2 ANQGSEA. The CDR3 is 14 residues long. V gave up 0 bases and J gave up 8 bases; unmatched junction bases: 7. CDR3: CSVEDRRDRDGYTF. The CDR3 DNA reads as TGCAGCGTTGAAGATCGAAGGGACAGGGACGGCTACACCTTC. Full variable domain (missing parts from reference TRBV29-1 and TRBJ1-2): SAVISQKPSRDICQRGTSLTIQCQVDSQVTMMFWYRQQPGQSLTLIATANQGSEATYESGFVIDKFPISRPNLTFSTLTVSNMSPEDSSIYLCSVEDRRDRDGYTFGSGTRLTVV.

In this sample, this clonotype turned up many times. One end of the junction varies from germline; a read error may be responsible. The chain recombines TRBV25-1 with TRBJ2-2, with TRBD2 matching over 8 bases. Looked up from germline, CDR1 is MGHDK and CDR2 is SYGVNS. CDR3 length: 16 residues. As DNA, the CDR3 is TGTGCCAGCAGAAGAAGGGGTAGCGGGGACACCAGGGAGCTGTTTTTT. Amino acid sequence: CASRRRGSGDTRELFF.

The chain recombines TRBV9 with TRBJ2-2; TRBD1 agrees at 7 bases. The CDR3 contains 16 residues. J gave up 1 base and V 3 bases, and 6 bases lay outside the gene matches. Per the germline V gene, CDR1 is SGDLS and CDR2 is YYNGEE. CDR3 coding DNA: TGTGCCAGCAGCGCACCAGGGGGATGGAACACCGGGGAGCTGTTTTTT. Residues: CASSAPGGWNTGELFF.

This clonotype has more than one count but fewer than ten. With a much larger clone just one base away, this may be a read error. This CDR3 fails to terminate in the conserved phenylalanine or tryptophan, so it likely reflects a read error. The genes are TRBV19 and TRBJ2-3; tentative D call: TRBD2 (5 bases). The CDR3 totals 12 residues. Germline assignment: CDR1 LNHDA and CDR2 SQIVND (reference sequence). V was cut by 6 bases and J by 10 bases, with 14 bases left in between. The CDR3 loop is CASRVGDLAQYL. CDR3 DNA sequence: TGTGCCAGTAGGGTGGGAGATCTGGCGCAGTATCTT.

This clonotype has a count of ten or more. DNA of the CDR3: TGTGCCAGCAGTCGGGAGACGGACTATGGCTACACCTTC. Its protein is CASSRETDYGYTF. The chain employs TRBV28 and TRBJ1-2; no firm D call. This CDR3 has 13 amino acids. Germline values: CDR1 MDHEN, CDR2 SYDVKM. Trimming left V 5 bases short and J 3 bases short, with 10 bases between.

This clonotype has a count of ten or more. CDR3 region: CASSLKQPYQETQYF. CDR3 coding DNA: TGTGCCAGCAGCTTAAAACAGCCGTACCAAGAGACCCAGTACTTC. The chain joins TRBV7-9 to TRBJ2-5, with no clear D. Germline V CDR1 and CDR2: SEHNR, FQNEAQ (reference sequence). This CDR3 region has 15 residues. Trimming removed 2 bases at V and 0 bases at J, with 10 bases between.

This clonotype has just a few counts. The rearrangement uses TRBV27 and TRBJ2-7, with 9 positions matching TRBD1. The V and J ends lost 4 bases and 7 bases, in that order; junction bases with no gene match: 14. CDR1 and CDR2 (germline): MNHEY, SMNVEV (reference sequence). The CDR3 has 16 residues. The CDR3: CASSSPSAQGAGEQYF. The CDR3 nucleotides read TGTGCCAGCAGTTCTCCTAGCGCACAGGGGGCAGGTGAGCAGTACTTC.

Concerning this clonotype: Likely a read error: the CDR3 ends without its conserved phenylalanine or tryptophan. This chain links TRBV12-3 or TRBV12-4 with TRBJ2-5; D may be TRBD1 or TRBD2 (7 bases each). Trimming left V 5 bases short and J 7 bases short, with 14 bases between. The CDR3 runs to 13 residues. CDR3 nucleotide sequence: TGTGCCAGCAGTCCCCAGGGGGGGGGGACCCAGTACCTC. This encodes CASSPQGGGTQYL.